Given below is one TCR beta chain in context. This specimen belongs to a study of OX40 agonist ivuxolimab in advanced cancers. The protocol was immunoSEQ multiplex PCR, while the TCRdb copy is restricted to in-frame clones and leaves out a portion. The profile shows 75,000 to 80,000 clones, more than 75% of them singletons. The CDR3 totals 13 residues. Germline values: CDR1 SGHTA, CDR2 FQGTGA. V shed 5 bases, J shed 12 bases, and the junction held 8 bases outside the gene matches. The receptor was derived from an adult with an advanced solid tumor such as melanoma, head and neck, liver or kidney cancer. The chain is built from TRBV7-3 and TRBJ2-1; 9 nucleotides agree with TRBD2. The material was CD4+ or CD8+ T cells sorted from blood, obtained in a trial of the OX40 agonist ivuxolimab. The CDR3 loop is CASSKGTSFVQFF. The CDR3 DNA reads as TGTGCCAGCAGCAAGGGGACTAGCTTCGTGCAGTTCTTC.